This note documents a single T cell receptor (beta chain) sequence. Its target is unknown. This sample stems from a study of T-cell memory formation after mild COVID-19. TCRdb itself ran the 5' RACE reads through MiXCR, one entry per CDR3 protein. The data contain fewer than 15,000 distinct CDR3 sequences, about a sixth of them singletons. Study conclusions and caveats: From day 15 to 85, contracting clones were balanced between CD4 and CD8, whereas later expanders leaned toward CD4+.

Germline V gene data show CDR1 as SEHNR and CDR2 as FQNEAQ (reference sequence). Losses at the gene ends were 10 bases for V and 5 bases for J; bases not matched to a gene: 18. The CDR3 is made up of 16 amino acids. The sequence came from a man aged 18 to 30 who had mild COVID-19 (a few samples of this study predate the infection). Cell type and time point are not known. Sequenced sample: PBMCs or a T cell subset sorted from them (not recorded which). The rearrangement uses TRBV7-9 and TRBJ2-7; the match to TRBD1 covers 9 bases. The CDR3 sequence is CATNSPHRDRVNEQYF. The CDR3 DNA reads as TGTGCCACCAACTCCCCCCATAGGGACAGGGTCAACGAGCAGTACTTC. The variable domain in full, completed from reference TRBV7-9 and TRBJ2-7, reads DTGVSQNPRHKITKRGQNVTFRCDPISEHNRLYWYRQTLGQGPEFLTYFQNEAQLEKSRLLSDRFSAERPKGSFSTLEIQRTEQGDSAMYLCATNSPHRDRVNEQYFGPGTRLTVT.